This TCR beta chain derives from a study of a mutant IDH1 vaccine in newly diagnosed glioma. Looking at the study overall: Investigators started vaccination 4-6 weeks after radiotherapy alone, or with temozolomide cycles.

Profiling relied on immunoSEQ multiplex PCR, and the TCRdb table lists in-frame clones only, not all of them. The data hold 31,000 or so clones, with 78% observed a single time. Time point given: week 35, safety follow-up. In the vaccine, a single dose held 300 ug of the mutant IDH1 20-mer peptide, along with topical imiquimod. Comment on this clone: Its matching antigen is unknown.

This sample comprised PBMCs, obtained from a glioma patient whose treatment included an IDH1 peptide vaccine. This clonotype originated in a woman aged 40 to 55 with glioma.

CDR3: CASSARHREAFF. CDR3 nucleotide sequence: TGTGCCAGCAGTGCCCGCCACAGGGAAGCTTTCTTT. The rearrangement links TRBV6-5 to TRBJ1-1, with a weak D call TRBD1 (5 bases). V gave up 5 bases and J gave up 8 bases, with 12 bases separating them. Germline values: CDR1 MNHEY, CDR2 SVGAGI. The CDR3 loop spans 12 amino acids.